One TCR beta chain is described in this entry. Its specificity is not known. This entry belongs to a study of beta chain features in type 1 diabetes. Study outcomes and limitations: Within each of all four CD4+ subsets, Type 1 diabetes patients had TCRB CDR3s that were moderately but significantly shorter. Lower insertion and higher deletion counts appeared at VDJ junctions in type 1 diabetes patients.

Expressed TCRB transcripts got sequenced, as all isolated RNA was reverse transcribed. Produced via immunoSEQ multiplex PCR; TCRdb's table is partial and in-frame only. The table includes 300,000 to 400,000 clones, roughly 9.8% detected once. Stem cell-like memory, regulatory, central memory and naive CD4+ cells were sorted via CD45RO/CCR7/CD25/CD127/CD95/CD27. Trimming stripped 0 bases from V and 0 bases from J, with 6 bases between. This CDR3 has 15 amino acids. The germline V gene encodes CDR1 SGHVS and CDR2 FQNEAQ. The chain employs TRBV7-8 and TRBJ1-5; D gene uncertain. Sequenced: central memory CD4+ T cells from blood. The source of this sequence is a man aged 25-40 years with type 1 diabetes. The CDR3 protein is CASSLAGNSNQPQHF. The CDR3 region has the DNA TGTGCCAGCAGCTTAGCCGGGAATAGCAATCAGCCCCAGCATTTT.